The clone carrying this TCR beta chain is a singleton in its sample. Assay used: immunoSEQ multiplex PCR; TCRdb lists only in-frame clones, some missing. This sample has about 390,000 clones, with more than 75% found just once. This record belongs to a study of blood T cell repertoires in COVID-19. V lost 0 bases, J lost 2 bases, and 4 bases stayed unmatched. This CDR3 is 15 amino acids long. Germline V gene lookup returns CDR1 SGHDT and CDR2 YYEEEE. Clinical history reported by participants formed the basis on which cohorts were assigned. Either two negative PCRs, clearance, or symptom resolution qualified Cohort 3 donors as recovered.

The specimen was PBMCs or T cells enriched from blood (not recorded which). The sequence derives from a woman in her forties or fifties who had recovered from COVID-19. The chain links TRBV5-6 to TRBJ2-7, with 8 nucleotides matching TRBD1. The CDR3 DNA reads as TGTGCCAGCAGCTTGGTCACAGGGGGACCCTACGAGCAGTACTTC. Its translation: CASSLVTGGPYEQYF.